This TCR beta chain is drawn from a study of graft-versus-host responses after intestinal transplantation. Study-level background: Anti-thymocyte globulin was used for induction in all recipients, who then took tacrolimus and steroids for about 3 years.

CDR1 SNHLY and CDR2 FYNNEI come from the germline V gene. Trimming took 4 bases from V and 0 from J; bases not matched to a gene: 8. The CDR3 contains 16 residues. Overall study results and limits: The authors found GvH clones in recipient marrow, some appearing first in ileum or blood. Declining HvG levels early post-transplant were linked to peak circulating GvH clone levels.

The method was immunoSEQ multiplex PCR; TCRdb's version includes in-frame clones alone and lacks a portion of them. The sample lists some 120,000 clones, 85% to 95% seen once, with about 0.2% in the top ten. Notes on this clone: As yet, its antigen is unknown.

Source: unstimulated CD4+ T cells sorted from spleen or lymph node cells, taken before transplant. The sequence came from a human donor who was the organ donor for an intestinal transplant. The chain couples TRBV2 to TRBJ1-1; 7 nucleotides align to TRBD1. The CDR3 reads CASSAGTVSLNTEAFF. DNA for the CDR3: TGTGCCAGCAGTGCTGGGACAGTGAGTTTGAACACTGAAGCTTTCTTT.